One sample yielded the 12 T cell receptor beta chains listed below, sequenced in a study of control samples from healthy donors and cancer patients. The protocol was immunoSEQ multiplex PCR, while the TCRdb copy is restricted to in-frame clones and leaves out a portion. The sample includes over 85,000 clones, 85% to 90% of them seen just once. Sequenced input: PBMCs. The source is a woman aged 45-65 years with colorectal cancer.

This clone was detected only a few times. This chain connects TRBV5-1 to TRBJ1-5; the match to TRBD1 covers 7 bases. This CDR3 spans 14 amino acids. V lost 0 bases to trimming and J lost 4 bases; unmatched junction nucleotides: 1. The germline CDR1 and CDR2 sequences are SGHRS and YFSETQ. The CDR3 region is CASSLAGGNQPQHF. The CDR3, as DNA: TGCGCCAGCAGCTTGGCAGGGGGGAATCAGCCCCAGCATTTT.

The chain is built from TRBV5-1 and TRBJ1-5; 8 bases are a match to TRBD1. CDR3 length: 14 amino acids. V lost 2 bases, J lost 5 bases, and 3 bases stayed unmatched. Germline V gene sequence: CDR1 SGHRS, CDR2 YFSETQ. The CDR3 sequence is CASSLQGEDQPQHF. The CDR3 DNA follows: TGCGCCAGCAGCTTACAGGGGGAGGATCAGCCCCAGCATTTT. The variable domain in full, with the rest retrieved from reference TRBV5-1 and TRBJ1-5, is KAGVTQTPRYLIKTRGQQVTLSCSPISGHRSVSWYQQTPGQGLQFLFEYFSETQRNKGNFPGRFSGRQFSNSRSEMNVSTLELGDSALYLCASSLQGEDQPQHFGDGTRLSIL.

The V gene is TRBV5-1, the J gene TRBJ1-2; maybe TRBD1 (5 bases). Germline-derived CDR1 and CDR2 are SGHRS and YFSETQ. CDR3 length: 12 amino acids. V gave up 4 bases and J gave up 5 bases, with 9 bases separating them. The CDR3 here is CASSATEYGYTF. The CDR3 coding sequence is TGCGCCAGCAGCGCGACAGAGTATGGCTACACCTTC.

The chain employs TRBV5-1 and TRBJ1-6; TRBD1 agrees at 8 bases. Germline loops: CDR1 SGHRS, CDR2 YFSETQ. This CDR3 is 14 amino acids long. The V segment lost 4 bases and the J segment 8 bases; nucleotides outside the gene matches: 5. The CDR3 DNA reads as TGCGCCAGCAGCCTGACAGGGGAGTATTCACCCCTCCACTTT. This codes for CASSLTGEYSPLHF. Full variable domain (rest looked up from reference TRBV5-1 and TRBJ1-6): KAGVTQTPRYLIKTRGQQVTLSCSPISGHRSVSWYQQTPGQGLQFLFEYFSETQRNKGNFPGRFSGRQFSNSRSEMNVSTLELGDSALYLCASSLTGEYSPLHFGNGTRLTVT.

The genes are TRBV19 and TRBJ1-2, with D possibly matching TRBD1 (6 bases). CDR3 length: 13 residues. In germline, CDR1 is LNHDA, CDR2 SQIVND (reference sequence). V was clipped by 3 bases and J by 7 bases, with 12 bases between them. The CDR3 here is CASSILGAGGYTF. Written as DNA, the CDR3 is TGTGCCAGTAGTATTTTGGGGGCTGGTGGCTACACCTTC.

Turning to this clone: This specimen includes other DNA sequences encoding the same CDR3. This chain connects TRBV28 to TRBJ1-2; D unclear. The CDR3 spans 14 residues. Germline CDR1 and CDR2: MDHEN and SYDVKM. With 2 bases removed from V and 0 bases from J, the gap between germline ends came to 7 bases. The CDR3 protein is CASSLGSSNYGYTF. In DNA, the CDR3 is TGTGCCAGCAGTTTAGGGAGTTCTAACTATGGCTACACCTTC.

The chain couples TRBV2 to TRBJ1-2; D call uncertain. Trimming took 2 bases from V and 8 from J, leaving 12 bases between them. Germline CDR1 is SNHLY and CDR2 is FYNNEI. The CDR3 covers 13 residues. The CDR3 DNA reads TGTGCCAGCAGTGAACGGGCAGCTGCAGGCTACACCTTC. This encodes CASSERAAAGYTF. The full variable domain, with the rest looked up from reference TRBV2 and TRBJ1-2, is EPEVTQTPSHQVTQMGQEVILRCVPISNHLYFYWYRQILGQKVEFLVSFYNNEISEKSEIFDDQFSVERPDGSNFTLKIRSTKLEDSAMYFCASSERAAAGYTFGSGTRLTVV.

J is TRBJ2-1 and V is TRBV19, with a tentative D call TRBD1 (6 bases). V gave up 8 bases and J gave up 0 bases, with 14 bases separating them. This CDR3 is built from 15 residues. Germline lookup yields CDR1 LNHDA and CDR2 SQIVND (reference sequence). CDR3 region: CASRRGTDSYNEQFF. The CDR3 DNA is TGTGCCAGTCGAAGGGGGACGGACTCCTACAATGAGCAGTTCTTC.

This sequence joins TRBV6-4 and TRBJ2-7; no clear D. The germline V gene has CDR1 MRHNA and CDR2 SNTAGT. The V gene lost 6 bases and the J gene lost 3 bases, with 15 bases spanning the gap. CDR3 size: 14 residues. Written as DNA, the CDR3 is TGTGCCAGCAGGGATACCCCGCAGAACTACGAGCAGTACGTC. Translated, it gives CASRDTPQNYEQYV.

The rearrangement links TRBV7-9 to TRBJ1-2; tentatively, D is TRBD1 (5 bases). V was pared by 5 bases and J by 14 bases, with 24 bases between. Germline V gives CDR1 SEHNR, CDR2 FQNEAQ (reference sequence). The CDR3 totals 14 residues. The CDR3 loop is CASSVRTGDPRCTF. The CDR3 coding sequence is TGTGCCAGCAGCGTTCGTACCGGGGACCCGAGGTGTACCTTC.

This rearrangement joins TRBV20-1 to TRBJ2-7, with 9 bases lining up with TRBD2. The length of the CDR3 is 14 residues. Germline V gene sequence: CDR1 DFQATT, CDR2 SNEGSKA (reference sequence). J was trimmed by 5 bases and V by 3 bases; bases with no gene match: 8. In DNA form, the CDR3 reads TGCAGTGCTAGTTGGCTAGCGGGGTCCCACGAGCAGTACGTC. Protein: CSASWLAGSHEQYV.

CDR3 in amino acids: CASSPGEGNYGYTF. The CDR3 DNA sequence: TGTGCCAGCAGCCCGGGAGAGGGTAACTATGGCTACACCTTC. The chain couples TRBV11-1 to TRBJ1-2, with unresolved D. Germline assignment: CDR1 SGHAT and CDR2 FQDESV (reference sequence). This CDR3 spans 14 amino acids. Trimming removed 5 bases from V and 1 base from J, with 11 bases in between.